This T cell receptor beta chain was profiled in a study of T cells in Graves' hyperthyroidism and ophthalmopathy. Study-level findings and limits: The authors' 13 V-J model separated ophthalmopathy from stable hyperthyroidism.

Patients aged 18 to 65 had newly diagnosed hyperthyroidism lasting under 2 months. Thyroid ultrasound, orbital computed tomography, clinical symptoms, and serum thyroxine and TRAb underpinned diagnoses. Progressors' blood was drawn at hyperthyroidism diagnosis, before ophthalmopathy symptoms. CDR1 is SGHVS, CDR2 FNYEAQ, per germline. V trimming: 1 base; J trimming: 4 bases; junction bases outside the gene matches: 4. The CDR3 is 15 amino acids. This clonotype occurred many times. Its specificity is unknown. Authors of the study amplified TCR beta CDR3 regions from RNA transcripts. With the HTBI primer set, the TCR CDR3 went through a first round of RT-PCR. TCRdb re-analysed the multiplex PCR reads in MiXCR, keeping a single row per CDR3 protein. Seen here are fewer than 500,000 distinct CDR3 sequences, approximately 13% observed once, and the top ten hold around 21%.

V usage is TRBV7-6 and J usage is TRBJ2-7; TRBD1 agrees at 10 bases. What was sequenced was blood. The receptor was isolated from a man aged 25-40 years with Graves' hyperthyroidism that later progressed to Graves' ophthalmopathy. The CDR3 protein is CASSLERTGGYEQYF. CDR3 in DNA: TGTGCCAGCAGCTTAGAGAGGACAGGGGGATACGAGCAGTACTTC.